These T cell receptor beta chains were read from a single sample in a study of blood T cell repertoires in COVID-19. Sequencing was performed with immunoSEQ multiplex PCR; in TCRdb, only in-frame clones are kept and a portion is missing. Of fewer than 80,000 clones in the sample, roughly nine tenths were seen once. Sample: peripheral blood. All receptors come from a woman in her forties or fifties with active COVID-19. Each CDR3 is given with its conserved first and last residue. D genes are given only for firm matches. The size field is filled for only some rows; it gives once, few, many or a size class.

d_call: TRBD2
clone_size: few
v_call: TRBV6-5
j_call: TRBJ2-7
cdr3_nt: TGTGCCAGCAGGGAGGGAGGGCTGGAGCAGTACTTC
cdr3_aa: CASREGGLEQYF

d_call: TRBD2
clone_size: .
v_call: TRBV6-4
j_call: TRBJ2-3
cdr3_nt: TGTGCCAGCAGGGAACGAGCGGGGGGCGGCACAGATACGCAGTATTTT
cdr3_aa: CASRERAGGGTDTQYF

d_call: .
clone_size: once
v_call: TRBV11-2
j_call: TRBJ2-2
cdr3_nt: TGTGCCAGCAGCTTAGATAGAGCAGGGAGGCCCGGGGAGCTGTTTTTT
cdr3_aa: CASSLDRAGRPGELFF

d_call: .
clone_size: .
v_call: TRBV7-8
j_call: TRBJ2-2
cdr3_nt: TGTGCCAGCAGCGTAGCGGGACAGGGATCAACCGGGGAGCTGTTTTTT
cdr3_aa: CASSVAGQGSTGELFF

d_call: .
clone_size: .
v_call: TRBV30
j_call: TRBJ1-2
cdr3_nt: TGTGCCTGGAGGGCGAGTGGGCTGAACTATGGCTACACCTTC
cdr3_aa: CAWRASGLNYGYTF

d_call: .
clone_size: once
v_call: TRBV3-1/TRBV3-2
j_call: TRBJ2-3
cdr3_nt: TGTGCCAGCAGCCAAGGACAGACGTGGGGAGATACGCAGTATTTT
cdr3_aa: CASSQGQTWGDTQYF

d_call: TRBD2
clone_size: .
v_call: TRBV6-5
j_call: TRBJ2-5
cdr3_nt: TGTGCCAGCAGTTACTCAGTGGGAGGGGTTACGGAGACCCAGTACTTC
cdr3_aa: CASSYSVGGVTETQYF

d_call: TRBD1
clone_size: few
v_call: TRBV4-2
j_call: TRBJ1-1
cdr3_nt: TGTGCCAGCAGCCAAGGGGACAGGGGGGATAACACTGAAGCTTTCTTT
cdr3_aa: CASSQGDRGDNTEAFF

d_call: .
clone_size: once
v_call: TRBV2
j_call: TRBJ2-7
cdr3_nt: TGTGCCAGCAGTGAACCTTCCTACGAGCAGTACTTC
cdr3_aa: CASSEPSYEQYF

d_call: TRBD1
clone_size: once
v_call: TRBV24-1
j_call: TRBJ2-1
cdr3_nt: TGTGCCACCAGCAACAGGGGGAGTGGAGAGCAGTTCTTC
cdr3_aa: CATSNRGSGEQFF

d_call: .
clone_size: .
v_call: TRBV19
j_call: TRBJ1-5
cdr3_nt: TGTGCCAGTAGTATAGACCGCGGGCACGCGTCGGCCCAGCATTTT
cdr3_aa: CASSIDRGHASAQHF

d_call: .
clone_size: .
v_call: TRBV6-5
j_call: TRBJ1-5
cdr3_nt: TGTGCCAGCAGCCGCGCGGCGGGTGGCAATCAGCCCCAGCATTTT
cdr3_aa: CASSRAAGGNQPQHF

d_call: .
clone_size: .
v_call: TRBV18
j_call: TRBJ1-1
cdr3_nt: TGTGCCAGCTCACCCTCAGGGGAAGCTTTCTTT
cdr3_aa: CASSPSGEAFF

d_call: .
clone_size: .
v_call: TRBV7-3
j_call: TRBJ2-5
cdr3_nt: TGTGCCAGCAGCCCTCCGGGACAAGAGACCCAGTACTTC
cdr3_aa: CASSPPGQETQYF

d_call: .
clone_size: .
v_call: TRBV14
j_call: TRBJ2-3
cdr3_nt: TGTGCCAGCAGCCAGGGCAGATTCACAGATACGCAGTATTTT
cdr3_aa: CASSQGRFTDTQYF

d_call: TRBD2
clone_size: .
v_call: TRBV3-1/TRBV3-2
j_call: TRBJ2-7
cdr3_nt: TGTGCCAGCAGCGCGGGACTAGCGAAGGGGTACGAGCAGTACTTC
cdr3_aa: CASSAGLAKGYEQYF

d_call: .
clone_size: .
v_call: TRBV13
j_call: TRBJ1-5
cdr3_nt: TGTGCCAGCAGCTTAGCAGGGGAAGGTAATCAGCCCCAGCATTTT
cdr3_aa: CASSLAGEGNQPQHF

d_call: TRBD1
clone_size: .
v_call: TRBV5-1
j_call: TRBJ1-2
cdr3_nt: TGCGCCAGCAGCTTCTGGACAGGGCCTCACTATGGCTACACCTTC
cdr3_aa: CASSFWTGPHYGYTF

d_call: TRBD1
clone_size: few
v_call: TRBV7-9
j_call: TRBJ1-5
cdr3_nt: TGTGCCAGCAGCATTACAGGGGCGCGGGGTCAGCCCCAGCATTTT
cdr3_aa: CASSITGARGQPQHF

d_call: TRBD2
clone_size: .
v_call: TRBV19
j_call: TRBJ2-1
cdr3_nt: TGTGCCAGTAGTATAGCGCCTAGCGGGATAGTCCATGAGCAGTTCTTC
cdr3_aa: CASSIAPSGIVHEQFF

d_call: .
clone_size: .
v_call: TRBV10-3
j_call: TRBJ1-1
cdr3_nt: TGTGCCACCGTCCTGAGGGACATCATGAACACTGAAGCTTTCTTT
cdr3_aa: CATVLRDIMNTEAFF

d_call: .
clone_size: few
v_call: TRBV23-1
j_call: TRBJ1-6
cdr3_nt: TGCGCCAGCAGTCAAATGATGGAGGGCGGTCACCTCCACTTT
cdr3_aa: CASSQMMEGGHLHF

d_call: TRBD1
clone_size: .
v_call: TRBV5-1
j_call: TRBJ2-7
cdr3_nt: TGCGCCAGCAGCTTGGATAGGGACAGGTACTTC
cdr3_aa: CASSLDRDRYF

d_call: .
clone_size: .
v_call: TRBV15
j_call: TRBJ2-2
cdr3_nt: TGTGCCACCAGCACCCTACAGGGACCCGGGGAGCTGTTTTTT
cdr3_aa: CATSTLQGPGELFF

d_call: TRBD1
clone_size: .
v_call: TRBV5-1
j_call: TRBJ2-6
cdr3_nt: TGCGCCAGCAGCGTAACAGGGGGCTCTGCGGCCAACGTCCTGACTTTC
cdr3_aa: CASSVTGGSAANVLTF

d_call: .
clone_size: .
v_call: TRBV28
j_call: TRBJ2-7
cdr3_nt: TGTGCCAGCAGTTTAGCCGGTTACGAGCAGTACTTC
cdr3_aa: CASSLAGYEQYF

d_call: TRBD2
clone_size: .
v_call: TRBV13
j_call: TRBJ2-3
cdr3_nt: TGTGCCAGCAGCTTAGGGGTAGCGGGAGGAGGAGATACGCAGTATTTT
cdr3_aa: CASSLGVAGGGDTQYF

d_call: TRBD1
clone_size: .
v_call: TRBV25-1
j_call: TRBJ1-2
cdr3_nt: TGTGCCAGCGGCAGACAGGGAGCGGAATTTCGGGAGGGCTACACCTTC
cdr3_aa: CASGRQGAEFREGYTF

d_call: TRBD2
clone_size: .
v_call: TRBV2
j_call: TRBJ2-1
cdr3_nt: TGTGCCACCCTTCGGGCTAGCGGAAGGACAAGCTCCTACAATGAGCAGTTCTTC
cdr3_aa: CATLRASGRTSSYNEQFF